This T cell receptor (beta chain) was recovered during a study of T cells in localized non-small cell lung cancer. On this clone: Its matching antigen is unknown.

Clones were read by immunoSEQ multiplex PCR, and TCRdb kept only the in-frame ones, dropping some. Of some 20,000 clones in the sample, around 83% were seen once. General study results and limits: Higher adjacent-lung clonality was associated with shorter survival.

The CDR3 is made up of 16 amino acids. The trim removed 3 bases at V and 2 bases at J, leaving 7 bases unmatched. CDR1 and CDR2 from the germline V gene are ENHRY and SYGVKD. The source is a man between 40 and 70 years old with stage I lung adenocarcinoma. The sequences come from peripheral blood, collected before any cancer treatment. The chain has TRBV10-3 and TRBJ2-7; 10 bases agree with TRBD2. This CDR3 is CAISEASGSGPYEQYF. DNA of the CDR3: TGTGCCATCAGTGAAGCTAGCGGGAGTGGGCCCTACGAGCAGTACTTC.